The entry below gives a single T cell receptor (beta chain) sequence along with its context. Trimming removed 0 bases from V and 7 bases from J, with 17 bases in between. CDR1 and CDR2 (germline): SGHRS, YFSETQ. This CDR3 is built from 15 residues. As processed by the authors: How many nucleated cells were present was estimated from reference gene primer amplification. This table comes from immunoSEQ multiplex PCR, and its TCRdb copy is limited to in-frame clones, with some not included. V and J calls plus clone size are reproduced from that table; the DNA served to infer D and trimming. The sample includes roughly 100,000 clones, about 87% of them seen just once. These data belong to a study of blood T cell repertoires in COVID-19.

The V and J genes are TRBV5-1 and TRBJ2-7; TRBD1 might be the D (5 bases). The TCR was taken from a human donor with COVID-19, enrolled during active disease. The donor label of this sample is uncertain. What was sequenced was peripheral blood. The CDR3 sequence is CASSLGYIQVLEQYF. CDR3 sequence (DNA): TGCGCCAGCAGCTTGGGATATATACAGGTATTAGAGCAGTACTTC. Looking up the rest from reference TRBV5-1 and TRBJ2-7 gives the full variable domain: KAGVTQTPRYLIKTRGQQVTLSCSPISGHRSVSWYQQTPGQGLQFLFEYFSETQRNKGNFPGRFSGRQFSNSRSEMNVSTLELGDSALYLCASSLGYIQVLEQYFGPGTRLTVT.